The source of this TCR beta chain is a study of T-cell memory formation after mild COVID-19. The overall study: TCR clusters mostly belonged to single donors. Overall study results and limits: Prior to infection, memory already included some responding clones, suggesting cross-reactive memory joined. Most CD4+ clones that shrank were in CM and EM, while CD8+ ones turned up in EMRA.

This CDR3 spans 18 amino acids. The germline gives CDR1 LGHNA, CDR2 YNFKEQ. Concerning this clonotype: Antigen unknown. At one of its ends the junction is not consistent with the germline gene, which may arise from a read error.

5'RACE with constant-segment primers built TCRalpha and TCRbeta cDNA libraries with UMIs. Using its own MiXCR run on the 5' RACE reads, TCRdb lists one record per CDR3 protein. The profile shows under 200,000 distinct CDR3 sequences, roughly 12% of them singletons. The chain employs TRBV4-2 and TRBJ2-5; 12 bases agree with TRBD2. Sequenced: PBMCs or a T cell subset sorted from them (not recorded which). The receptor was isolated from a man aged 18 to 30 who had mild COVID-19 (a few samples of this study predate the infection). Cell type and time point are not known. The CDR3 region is CDSSHGASGGADGGTQYF. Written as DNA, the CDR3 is TGTGACAGCAGCCACGGGGCTAGCGGGGGGGCCGATGGTGGGACCCAGTACTTC.